Below are 2 T cell receptor beta chains sequenced from a single sample in a study of CD8+CD57+ T cells in acquired aplastic anemia. CDR3 and TCR beta VDJ profiling relied on a genomic DNA template. TCRdb called the reads again in MiXCR, with one record for every CDR3 protein. The sample has approximately 70,000 distinct CDR3 sequences, about 50% seen once. Material for sequencing was sorted CD4+, CD8+, or CD8+CD57+ T cells (not recorded which) from PBMCs. All receptors come from a human donor in good health, serving as a control.

There are many counts of this clonotype. The chain employs TRBV5-6 and TRBJ1-3, with D perhaps TRBD1 (6 bases). Germline V gene sequence: CDR1 SGHDT, CDR2 YYEEEE. With 4 bases removed from V and 0 bases from J, the gap between germline ends came to 17 bases. This CDR3 is built from 17 residues. In DNA, the CDR3 is TGTGCCAGCAGCCTAGTCCGGGGGGCAAGCTCTGGAAACACCATATATTTT. Translation: CASSLVRGASSGNTIYF.

This chain connects TRBV15 to TRBJ2-1; D ambiguous. The CDR3 is 13 residues long. Between the trimmed V and J ends, which lost 0 bases and 11 bases, there was a span of 11 bases. Germline V gene data show CDR1 as LNHNV and CDR2 as YYDKDF (reference sequence). CDR3 amino acids: CATSRDEVAQQFF. The CDR3 nucleotides read TGTGCCACCAGCAGAGATGAAGTGGCCCAGCAGTTCTTC. Using reference TRBV15 and TRBJ2-1 for the parts outside the CDR3, the full variable domain is DAMVIQNPRYQVTQFGKPVTLSCSQTLNHNVMYWYQQKSSQAPKLLFHYYDKDFNNEADTPDNFQSRRPNTSFCFLDIRSPGLGDTAMYLCATSRDEVAQQFFGPGTRLTVL.